One sample yielded the 18 T cell receptor beta chains listed below, sequenced in a study of early T cells in non-severe SARS-CoV-2 infection. TCRdb analysed the 5' RACE reads with MiXCR anew, one entry per CDR3 protein. The sample lists about 92,000 distinct CDR3 sequences, approximately 15% seen once, with around 1.3% in the top ten. The material sequenced was whole blood. Source of these receptors: an adult who was a healthcare worker with PCR-confirmed SARS-CoV-2 infection or an uninfected control (not recorded which).

This sequence joins TRBV19 and TRBJ2-5; D might be TRBD2 (5 bases). The CDR3 covers 14 residues. V dropped 7 bases and J dropped 6 bases, with 18 bases sitting between them. Germline values: CDR1 LNHDA, CDR2 SQIVND (reference sequence). CDR3 sequence (DNA): TGTGCCAGTACCCCGAGCGGACCTTTGAAGACCCAGTACTTC. Its translation: CASTPSGPLKTQYF. Variable domain in full (rest from reference TRBV19 and TRBJ2-5): DGGITQSPKYLFRKEGQNVTLSCEQNLNHDAMYWYRQDPGQGLRLIYYSQIVNDFQKGDIAEGYSVSREKKESFPLTVTSAQKNPTAFYLCASTPSGPLKTQYFGPGTRLLVL.

The chain is built from TRBV19 and TRBJ2-3; D gene uncertain. CDR1 is LNHDA and CDR2 is SQIVND in the germline V gene (reference sequence). Trimming cost V 4 bases and J 9 bases, with 8 bases left between them. The CDR3 covers 11 residues. The CDR3, as DNA: TGTGCCAGTAGTACCCCTTGGACGCAGTATTTT. It is translated as CASSTPWTQYF.

This clonotype was seen a handful of times. The chain is built from TRBV11-2 and TRBJ1-5; D not certain. CDR1 is SGHAT, CDR2 FQNNGV, per germline. V gave up 1 base and J gave up 5 bases, with 12 bases separating them. The CDR3 spans 15 residues. The CDR3 DNA sequence: TGTGCCAGCAGCTTAGGGAGAGGGCCCTATCAGCCCCAGCATTTT. As protein: CASSLGRGPYQPQHF.

In regard to this clonotype: Lacking the conserved final phenylalanine or tryptophan, this CDR3 likely reflects a read error. This rearrangement joins TRBV9 to TRBJ2-7; 9 positions agree with TRBD1. The CDR3 is made up of 15 amino acids. Trimming removed 4 bases from V and 0 bases from J; junction bases left unmatched: 5. Germline loops: CDR1 SGDLS, CDR2 YYNGEE. The CDR3 nucleotides read TGTGCCAGCAGCCCCGGACAGGGGCGCTCCTACGAGCAGTACTCC. As protein: CASSPGQGRSYEQYS.

The chain is built from TRBV7-9 and TRBJ1-5; the D is unclear. Trimming stripped 1 base from V and 2 bases from J, with 9 bases between. The germline CDR1 and CDR2 sequences are SEHNR and FQNEAQ (reference sequence). The CDR3 is made up of 15 amino acids. The CDR3 DNA follows: TGTGCCAGCAGCTTAGGGGATTCGGGCAATCAGCCCCAGCATTTT. Translation: CASSLGDSGNQPQHF. Based on the CDR3 plus reference TRBV7-9 and TRBJ1-5, the full variable domain is DTGVSQNPRHKITKRGQNVTFRCDPISEHNRLYWYRQTLGQGPEFLTYFQNEAQLEKSRLLSDRFSAERPKGSFSTLEIQRTEQGDSAMYLCASSLGDSGNQPQHFGDGTRLSIL.

The rearrangement uses TRBV6-1 and TRBJ2-2; 8 bases are shared with TRBD1. The CDR3 extends over 15 amino acids. The J segment lost 5 bases and the V segment lost 1 base, leaving 3 bases of the junction unmatched. Germline assignment: CDR1 MNHNS and CDR2 SASEGT. The CDR3 DNA sequence: TGTGCCAGCAGTGAAGGGGACAGGCTGACCGGGGAGCTGTTTTTT. Protein: CASSEGDRLTGELFF.

This clonotype was detected many times. The chain is built from TRBV3-1 and TRBJ2-7; 7 bases agree with TRBD1. The CDR3 sequence is 13 residues long. Losses at the gene ends were 5 bases for V and 3 bases for J; bases not matched to a gene: 4. CDR1 LGHDT and CDR2 YNNKEL come from the germline V gene (reference sequence). CDR3 sequence reads: CASSFGDSYEQYF. As DNA, the CDR3 is TGTGCCAGCAGCTTTGGGGACAGCTACGAGCAGTACTTC.

This rearrangement joins TRBV6-2 or TRBV6-3 to TRBJ2-5, with 14 bases aligning to TRBD2. The CDR3 totals 18 residues. V lost 3 bases and J lost 5; bases outside the gene matches: 11. CDR1 and CDR2 from the germline V gene are MNHEY and SVGEGT. In DNA form, the CDR3 reads TGTGCCAGCAGTTATCCCGGGACTAGCGGGAGCCGGGAGGAGACCCAGTACTTC. Translating it yields CASSYPGTSGSREETQYF.

The chain joins TRBV6-2 or TRBV6-3 to TRBJ1-6; maybe TRBD1 (5 bases). Germline assignment: CDR1 MNHEY and CDR2 SVGEGT. Trimming cost V 6 bases and J 7 bases, with 13 bases left between them. The CDR3 is 14 residues long. CDR3 coding DNA: TGTGCCAGCAGACCCGACAGATTCAATTCACCCCTCCACTTT. Translation gives CASRPDRFNSPLHF.

V usage is TRBV14 and J usage is TRBJ1-6; unclear D gene. This CDR3 has 14 residues. Germline CDR1 is SGHDN and CDR2 is FVKESK. Trimming stripped 1 base from V and 9 bases from J, with 10 bases between. CDR3: CASSQGSHGSPLHF. Here the CDR3 DNA reads TGTGCCAGCAGCCAAGGCAGCCACGGTTCACCCCTCCACTTT.

J is TRBJ2-7 and V is TRBV28; 9 nucleotides match TRBD2. The length of the CDR3 is 16 residues. The germline V gene encodes CDR1 MDHEN and CDR2 SYDVKM. The ends lost 8 bases at V and 4 bases at J; junction bases unmatched: 15. The CDR3 spells CASHARGASGTYEQYF. The CDR3 DNA reads as TGTGCCAGCCACGCCCGAGGGGCTAGCGGGACATACGAGCAGTACTTC.

This clonotype was recorded a few times. The V call is TRBV6-5, the J call TRBJ2-7; maybe TRBD1 (5 bases). This CDR3 region has 15 residues. Germline lookup yields CDR1 MNHEY and CDR2 SVGAGI. The V gene lost 2 bases and the J gene lost 4 bases, with 15 bases spanning the gap. The CDR3 region is CASSYGSGFRYEQYF. The CDR3 coding sequence is TGTGCCAGCAGTTACGGGTCAGGGTTCAGGTACGAGCAGTACTTC.

This clonotype was detected ten times or more. The chain uses TRBV19 and TRBJ2-3; TRBD1 matches at 9 bases. The CDR3 loop spans 14 amino acids. CDR1 is LNHDA, CDR2 SQIVND, per germline (reference sequence). After removal of 6 bases from V and 2 bases from J, the junction contained 3 bases not matched to a gene. The CDR3 region is CASRNRGPTDTQYF. The CDR3 bases are TGTGCCAGTAGGAACAGGGGGCCCACAGATACGCAGTATTTT.

This clonotype was counted a few times. DNA of the CDR3: TGTGCCAGTAGTAAGACAGGGGTGACAGATACGCAGTATTTT. It yields the protein CASSKTGVTDTQYF. V usage is TRBV19 and J usage is TRBJ2-3; the match to TRBD1 covers 8 bases. The CDR3 runs 14 residues. V gave up 4 bases and J gave up 3 bases; unmatched junction bases: 3. Germline V CDR1 and CDR2: LNHDA, SQIVND (reference sequence).

The chain uses TRBV28 and TRBJ2-7; 11 bases map to TRBD1. Per germline, CDR1 MDHEN and CDR2 SYDVKM. The CDR3 runs 15 residues. The V gene end was trimmed by 4 bases and the J gene end by 1 base; junction bases not matched to a gene: 3. The CDR3 here is CASSWTGGRSYEQYF. The CDR3 nucleotides read TGTGCCAGCAGTTGGACAGGGGGCCGATCCTACGAGCAGTACTTC.

The chain combines TRBV12-3 or TRBV12-4 with TRBJ2-7, with unresolved D. The CDR3 extends over 14 amino acids. Trimming took 1 base from V and 5 from J, leaving 12 bases between them. The chain's CDR3 is CASSLGSGRHEQYF. The CDR3 bases are TGTGCCAGCAGTTTAGGTTCTGGCAGACACGAGCAGTACTTC.

CDR3 residues: CASSTSGTVSEQYF. In nucleotides, the CDR3 is TGTGCCAGCAGCACCTCCGGGACGGTGTCCGAGCAGTACTTC. This rearrangement joins TRBV6-2 or TRBV6-3 to TRBJ2-7; D may match TRBD1 or TRBD2 (5 bases each). The CDR3 is made up of 14 amino acids. Germline-derived CDR1 and CDR2 are MNHEY and SVGEGT. V was shortened by 6 bases and J by 6 bases, with 18 bases between the two germline ends.

This clonotype was counted a few times. J is TRBJ1-2 and V is TRBV19; D unresolved. The germline gives CDR1 LNHDA, CDR2 SQIVND (reference sequence). Trimming shortened V by 3 bases and J by 4 bases, and 6 bases separated the two germline ends. This CDR3 has 12 amino acids. CDR3 residues: CASSITRYGYTF. CDR3 sequence (DNA): TGTGCCAGTAGTATCACCCGCTATGGCTACACCTTC.